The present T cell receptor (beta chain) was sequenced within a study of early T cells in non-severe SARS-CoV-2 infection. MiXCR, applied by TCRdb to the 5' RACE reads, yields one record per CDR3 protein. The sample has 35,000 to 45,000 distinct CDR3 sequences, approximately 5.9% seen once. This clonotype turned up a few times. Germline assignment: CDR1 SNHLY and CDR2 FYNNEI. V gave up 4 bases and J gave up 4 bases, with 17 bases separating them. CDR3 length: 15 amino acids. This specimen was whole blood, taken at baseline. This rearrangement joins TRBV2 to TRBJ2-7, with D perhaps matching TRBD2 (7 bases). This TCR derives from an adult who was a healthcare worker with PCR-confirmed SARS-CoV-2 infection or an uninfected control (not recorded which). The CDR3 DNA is TGTGCCAGCAGTGCCCCCAGAGGGGGGGTTTACGAGCAGTACTTC. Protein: CASSAPRGGVYEQYF.